What follows are 17 T cell receptor beta chains derived from one specimen sequenced in a study of OX40 agonist ivuxolimab in advanced cancers. Using immunoSEQ multiplex PCR, the repertoire was profiled, and TCRdb retains in-frame clones only, with some absent. The table records 48,000 or so clones, 80% to 95% of them present only once. Here the sequenced sample was CD4+ or CD8+ T cells sorted from blood, taken in a trial of the OX40 agonist ivuxolimab. Every receptor here comes from an adult with an advanced solid tumor such as melanoma, head and neck, liver or kidney cancer.

The genes are TRBV7-9 and TRBJ1-4; D unclear. Looked up from germline, CDR1 is SEHNR and CDR2 is FQNEAQ (reference sequence). V lost 8 bases and J 6 bases, leaving 13 bases between the germline ends. This CDR3 has 13 amino acids. CDR3 region: CASGNPVYEKLFF. The DNA of the CDR3 is TGTGCCAGCGGCAATCCTGTATATGAAAAACTGTTTTTT.

The CDR3 DNA reads TGTGCCAGCAGTGAAGGGTCAGGGAGGAACACTGAAGCTTTCTTT. Protein: CASSEGSGRNTEAFF. The chain has TRBV2 and TRBJ1-1; maybe TRBD1 (5 bases). Germline CDR1 and CDR2: SNHLY and FYNNEI. Trimming cost V 1 base and J 1 base, with 10 bases left between them. This CDR3 comprises 15 residues.

This chain joins TRBV28 and TRBJ1-2, with a possible D match to TRBD1 (5 bases). The CDR3 is made up of 14 amino acids. Trimming pared 7 bases from V and 0 bases from J, leaving 12 bases between. Germline V CDR1 and CDR2: MDHEN, SYDVKM. The CDR3 loop is CASIQGGANYGYTF. The CDR3 bases are TGTGCCAGCATCCAGGGTGGCGCTAACTATGGCTACACCTTC.

The V gene is TRBV30, the J gene TRBJ2-3, with D maybe TRBD1 (5 bases). The CDR3 sequence is 15 residues long. Germline lookup yields CDR1 GTSNPN and CDR2 SVGIG (reference sequence). V was cut by 4 bases and J by 2 bases, with 16 bases left in between. CDR3 nucleotides: TGTGCCTGGATCCAATGGGGCTTACACACAGATACGCAGTATTTT. Its translation is CAWIQWGLHTDTQYF.

The V and J genes are TRBV12-5 and TRBJ1-2; 7 nucleotides align to TRBD1. The CDR3 covers 19 residues. V lost 1 base and J lost 6; bases outside the gene matches: 20. Germline values: CDR1 LGHNT, CDR2 FRNRAP. The CDR3: CASGLGLGPGQDRYHGYTF. The CDR3 nucleotides read TGTGCTAGTGGTTTGGGTTTGGGCCCCGGACAGGATCGGTATCATGGCTACACCTTC.

The V gene is TRBV5-1, the J gene TRBJ1-3; 8 bases are a match to TRBD1. There are 17 residues in the CDR3. CDR1 is SGHRS and CDR2 is YFSETQ in the germline V gene. V lost 2 bases, J lost 1 base, and 8 bases stayed unmatched. CDR3 in DNA: TGCGCCAGCAGCTTTCAAACGGACAGGGTTTCTGGAAACACCATATATTTT. Translated, it gives CASSFQTDRVSGNTIYF.

In nucleotides, the CDR3 is TGTGCCAGCAGCTTTGGGCCGACTGAAGCTTTCTTT. It yields the protein CASSFGPTEAFF. The V gene is TRBV11-2, the J gene TRBJ1-1; D remains unclear. The germline V gene has CDR1 SGHAT and CDR2 FQNNGV. Trimming removed 3 bases from V and 5 bases from J, with 7 bases in between. There are 12 residues in the CDR3.

V and J are TRBV4-1 and TRBJ1-5; no firm D call. The CDR3 runs to 14 residues. Per the germline V gene, CDR1 is MGHRA and CDR2 is YSYEKL. Trimming took off 3 bases at V and 0 bases at J, with 6 bases between the two ends. This chain's CDR3 is CASSHRNSNQPQHF. The CDR3, as DNA: TGCGCCAGCAGCCACCGGAATAGCAATCAGCCCCAGCATTTT.

V gene TRBV4-1 combines with J gene TRBJ1-1, with 9 bases fitting TRBD1. The V gene end was trimmed by 3 bases and the J gene end by 0 bases; junction bases not matched to a gene: 5. From germline, CDR1 is MGHRA and CDR2 YSYEKL. The CDR3 sequence is 16 residues long. Here the CDR3 DNA reads TGCGCCAGCAGCCATCCGGGACAGGGATTGAACACTGAAGCTTTCTTT. This translates into CASSHPGQGLNTEAFF.

This clone was seen once. The gene calls are TRBV6-5 and TRBJ2-7; the D is unclear. The CDR3 totals 13 residues. The V end lost 6 bases, the J end lost 2 bases, and 11 bases lay between the germline ends. Looked up from germline, CDR1 is MNHEY and CDR2 is SVGAGI. DNA for the CDR3: TGTGCCAGCAGACCGGACGGAACCTACGAGCAGTACGTC. This sequence encodes CASRPDGTYEQYV.

The V and J genes are TRBV9 and TRBJ2-7, with 7 bases aligning to TRBD2. V was clipped by 4 bases and J by 5 bases; unmatched bases: 6. CDR3 length: 13 amino acids. CDR1 and CDR2 from the germline V gene are SGDLS and YYNGEE. The CDR3 region has the DNA TGTGCCAGCAGCCTGGGAGGGCCCAACGAGCAGTACTTC. It encodes CASSLGGPNEQYF. Supplemented by reference TRBV9 and TRBJ2-7, the full variable domain reads DSGVTQTPKHLITATGQRVTLRCSPRSGDLSVYWYQQSLDQGLQFLIQYYNGEERAKGNILERFSAQQFPDLHSELNLSSLELGDSALYFCASSLGGPNEQYFGPGTRLTVT.

This chain links TRBV6-5 with TRBJ1-1, with 9 nucleotides matching TRBD1. Germline V gene lookup returns CDR1 MNHEY and CDR2 SVGAGI. Germline trimming cut 5 bases from V and 5 bases from J; bases unmatched to any gene: 6. CDR3 length: 14 amino acids. The CDR3 here is CASSLGQGRTEAFF. The CDR3 coding sequence is TGTGCCAGCAGTCTCGGACAGGGGCGGACTGAAGCTTTCTTT.

This clone was recorded once. The chain employs TRBV11-3 and TRBJ2-5; D is tentatively TRBD1 or TRBD2 (6 bases each). The V and J ends lost 5 bases and 5 bases respectively, with 15 bases between them. The CDR3 extends over 14 amino acids. Germline CDR1 SGHNT, CDR2 YENEEA. The CDR3 nucleotides read TGTGCCAGCAGCCCCCCCGGGGGCCGGGAGACCCAGTACTTC. This codes for CASSPPGGRETQYF.

The chain is built from TRBV4-1 and TRBJ2-5, with TRBD1 matching over 7 bases. Germline CDR1 and CDR2: MGHRA and YSYEKL. This CDR3 contains 15 residues. V lost 7 bases and J lost 3; bases outside the gene matches: 11. In nucleotides, the CDR3 is TGCGCCAGCACTCCAACGACAGGGACCGAAGAGACCCAGTACTTC. It encodes CASTPTTGTEETQYF.

The gene calls are TRBV4-1 and TRBJ2-6, with a weak D call TRBD1 (5 bases). Germline CDR1 MGHRA, CDR2 YSYEKL. The V end lost 1 base, the J end lost 0 bases, and 13 bases lay between the germline ends. The CDR3 contains 18 residues. CDR3 amino acids: CASSQVGQILSGANVLTF. CDR3 nucleotide sequence: TGCGCCAGCAGCCAAGTTGGACAAATCCTCTCTGGGGCCAACGTCCTGACTTTC.

This clone was counted between two and nine times. The rearrangement joins TRBV2 to TRBJ2-2; weak D call: TRBD2 (6 bases). V was trimmed by 11 bases and J by 4 bases, leaving 17 bases between them. The CDR3 spans 14 residues. Germline assignment: CDR1 SNHLY and CDR2 FYNNEI. This CDR3 is CAVTKGGVTGELFF. The CDR3 bases are TGTGCCGTCACAAAGGGCGGGGTCACCGGGGAGCTGTTTTTT.

The chain links TRBV6-1 to TRBJ1-6; TRBD1 aligns across 8 bases. The CDR3 sequence is 12 residues long. Trimming cost V 9 bases and J 8 bases; bases outside gene matches: 3. The germline gives CDR1 MNHNS, CDR2 SASEGT. The CDR3, as DNA: TGTGCCAGTGGACAGGGCTATTCACCCCTCCACTTT. It yields the protein CASGQGYSPLHF.